This TCR beta chain was profiled in a study of T-cell reconstitution after alpha-beta-depleted transplantation in children. The CDR3 is made up of 18 amino acids. Trimming took off 6 bases at V and 0 bases at J, with 24 bases between the two ends. CDR1 is SGHRS, CDR2 YFSETQ, per germline. Researchers prepared the TCRbeta library using unique molecular identifiers, the study reports. TCRdb redid the calling of the PCR reads with MiXCR, one entry per CDR3 protein. The repertoire holds about 980,000 distinct CDR3 sequences, with roughly 29% as singletons. The input for sequencing was PBMCs, mostly from graft donor cells, taken 360 days after TCRalphabeta/CD19-depleted stem cell transplant. The clonotype originates from a boy under two years old who had a stem cell transplant for SCID, so the T cells may come from the graft donor. J is TRBJ2-5 and V is TRBV5-1, with D perhaps given as TRBD1 or TRBD2 (6 bases each). CDR3 sequence reads: CASTLGGSGVTNQETQYF. CDR3 sequence (DNA): TGCGCCAGCACCCTTGGAGGGTCAGGGGTAACAAACCAAGAGACCCAGTACTTC.